This passage covers 8 T cell receptor beta chains from one sample sequenced in a study of CD8 T cells in Susac syndrome. With random hexamers, about 0.5 to 1 ug RNA was reverse transcribed. TCRdb re-called the immunoSEQ multiplex PCR reads with MiXCR, one entry per CDR3 protein. The profile shows more than 55,000 distinct CDR3 sequences, under 96% of them singletons. The sequenced sample consisted of CD4+ T cells from PBMCs. The receptor source for this set is a human donor with multiple sclerosis.

The J gene is TRBJ2-1, the V gene TRBV30; 8 positions match TRBD2. Germline assignment: CDR1 GTSNPN and CDR2 SVGIG (reference sequence). Unmatched junction bases numbered 4, after V lost 0 bases and J lost 6 bases. The CDR3 sequence is 14 residues long. CDR3 sequence: CAWSVLRGGNEQFF. The CDR3, as DNA: TGTGCCTGGAGTGTACTCCGGGGGGGCAATGAGCAGTTCTTC.

The chain joins TRBV7-8 to TRBJ2-5, with 15 bases matching TRBD2. V lost 0 bases to trimming and J lost 5 bases; unmatched junction nucleotides: 10. CDR3 size: 19 residues. The germline V gene has CDR1 SGHVS and CDR2 FQNEAQ. The CDR3 loop reads CASSLASPGLAGGHETQYF. CDR3 coding DNA: TGTGCCAGCAGCTTAGCGTCCCCTGGACTAGCGGGGGGGCACGAGACCCAGTACTTC.

The rearrangement uses TRBV20-1 and TRBJ1-1, with D possibly being TRBD1 (5 bases). The ends were cut back, 2 bases at V and 6 bases at J, with 10 bases in the middle. Germline CDR1 DFQATT, CDR2 SNEGSKA (reference sequence). The CDR3 is made up of 12 amino acids. Written as DNA, the CDR3 is TGCAGTGCTAGACCCCAGGGTTCTGAAGCTTTCTTT. As protein: CSARPQGSEAFF.

V is TRBV12-3 or TRBV12-4 and J is TRBJ1-2, with D possibly matching TRBD1 (5 bases). Trimming stripped 4 bases from V and 7 bases from J, with 16 bases between. The CDR3 contains 14 residues. The CDR3 region has the DNA TGTGCCAGCAGTTGGGGGGACGGGGCTGGTGGCTACACCTTC. This encodes CASSWGDGAGGYTF.

The chain joins TRBV15 to TRBJ2-3; D is uncertain. V lost 0 bases, J lost 0 bases, and 13 bases lay in between. This CDR3 has 17 amino acids. CDR1 is LNHNV, CDR2 YYDKDF, per germline (reference sequence). As DNA, the CDR3 is TGTGCCACCAGCAGAGACCCCTTGGAAATAAGCACAGATACGCAGTATTTT. Its protein is CATSRDPLEISTDTQYF.

The chain is built from TRBV6-5 and TRBJ2-7; 8 bases match TRBD1. CDR3 length: 18 amino acids. V was pared by 3 bases and J by 2 bases, with 15 bases of the junction left unmatched. Germline V CDR1 and CDR2: MNHEY, SVGAGI. CDR3 nucleotide sequence: TGTGCCAGCAGTTATGGGATGCCCAGGGACAGGCATCCCTACGAGCAGTACTTC. It is translated as CASSYGMPRDRHPYEQYF.

The chain employs TRBV4-2 and TRBJ2-3; D may correspond to TRBD1 or TRBD2 (5 bases each). V lost 2 bases to trimming and J lost 9 bases, with 12 bases between them. Germline CDR1 reads LGHNA; CDR2 reads YNFKEQ. CDR3 length: 13 residues. CDR3 sequence (DNA): TGTGCCAGCAGCCAATCCTCCGAGGGGACGCAGTATTTT. This codes for CASSQSSEGTQYF.

This chain joins TRBV27 and TRBJ2-1; 10 bases fit TRBD2. This CDR3 has 16 residues. Germline V gene data show CDR1 as MNHEY and CDR2 as SMNVEV (reference sequence). The trim removed 7 bases at V and 4 bases at J, leaving 10 bases unmatched. Here the CDR3 reads CASTKSGGAWYNEQFF. The CDR3 DNA sequence: TGTGCCAGCACCAAAAGCGGGGGGGCCTGGTACAATGAGCAGTTCTTC.